The 31 T cell receptor beta chains below come from one sample, sequenced in a study of Ad26.COV2.S vaccination and SARS-CoV-2 variants. Profiling relied on immunoSEQ multiplex PCR, and the TCRdb table lists in-frame clones only, not all of them. The table lists approximately 350,000 clones, 83% of them singletons. Treatment given: roughly 18 received Ad26.COV2.S at low or high dose, single or two shots; several received placebo; per-sample allocation not given. Day 63 following the first vaccine or placebo injection was when the samples were taken. The source material was peripheral blood, sampled in a trial of Ad26.COV2.S vaccine versus placebo. The receptor source for this set is a person between 18 and 59 years old who received the Ad26.COV2.S COVID-19 vaccine or a placebo.

The rearrangement links TRBV7-9 to TRBJ2-7; 8 positions match TRBD1. Per germline, CDR1 SEHNR and CDR2 FQNEAQ (reference sequence). Trimming took 4 bases from V and 12 from J; bases not matched to a gene: 5. The CDR3 spans 11 residues. The CDR3 nucleotides are TGTGCCAGCAGCTGGGGACAGGTCTGGTACTTC. Its protein product is CASSWGQVWYF.

This clone was found once. The chain recombines TRBV19 with TRBJ1-2; D remains ambiguous. V lost 3 bases to trimming and J lost 0 bases, with 8 bases between them. CDR3 length equals 14 residues. CDR1 is LNHDA and CDR2 is SQIVND in the germline V gene (reference sequence). CDR3 sequence reads: CASSIQEANYGYTF. The CDR3 nucleotides read TGTGCCAGTAGTATCCAGGAAGCTAACTATGGCTACACCTTC.

CDR3 nucleotides: TGCGCCAGCAGCGTCCCCCAGGGGAACTCTGGAAACACCATATATTTT. It codes for CASSVPQGNSGNTIYF. The chain is built from TRBV5-1 and TRBJ1-3; the D gene is possibly TRBD1 (6 bases). This CDR3 has 16 amino acids. V was cut by 4 bases and J by 0 bases, with 14 bases left in between. Germline V gene sequence: CDR1 SGHRS, CDR2 YFSETQ.

The genes are TRBV5-5 and TRBJ1-5, with 9 positions matching TRBD1. Germline assignment: CDR1 SGHKS and CDR2 YYEKEE (reference sequence). The CDR3 length is 12 residues. V gave up 7 bases and J gave up 6 bases; unmatched junction bases: 2. As DNA, the CDR3 is TGTGCCAGCGGGACAGGGCTTCAGCCCCAGCATTTT. Translated: CASGTGLQPQHF.

The chain has TRBV4-1 and TRBJ2-2, with no clear D. Germline V lookup: CDR1 MGHRA, CDR2 YSYEKL. The CDR3 runs to 13 residues. The V end was cut by 2 bases, the J end by 8 bases, with 9 bases between. The CDR3 region has the DNA TGCGCCAGCAGCCAAAACTTAATGGGGGAGCTGTTTTTT. Translated, it gives CASSQNLMGELFF.

DNA of the CDR3: TGTGCCAGCAGCTCGCCAACAGGGTTAACTGAAGCTTTCTTT. Its translation: CASSSPTGLTEAFF. This chain joins TRBV5-4 and TRBJ1-1, with D possibly TRBD1 on 6 matching bases. Germline V CDR1 and CDR2: SGHNT, YYREEE (reference sequence). Trimming removed 3 bases from V and 5 bases from J, with 14 bases in between. The CDR3 has 14 residues. The full variable domain, rest sourced from reference TRBV5-4 and TRBJ1-1, is ETGVTQSPTHLIKTRGQQVTLRCSSQSGHNTVSWYQQALGQGPQFIFQYYREEENGRGNFPPRFSGLQFPNYSSELNVNALELDDSALYLCASSSPTGLTEAFFGQGTRLTVV.

CDR3 DNA: TGTGCCAGCAGCTTGGCGGGCAGGGCGAACACTGAAGCTTTCTTT. Encoded protein: CASSLAGRANTEAFF. The chain joins TRBV11-2 to TRBJ1-1, with TRBD1 as a possible D gene (5 bases). The CDR3 is made up of 15 amino acids. Germline assignment: CDR1 SGHAT and CDR2 FQNNGV. Trimming cost V 3 bases and J 1 base, with 12 bases left between them.

The rearrangement joins TRBV2 to TRBJ2-1; 7 positions match TRBD2. J gave up 10 bases and V 6 bases, and 6 bases lay outside the gene matches. Per germline, CDR1 SNHLY and CDR2 FYNNEI. This CDR3 spans 12 amino acids. CDR3 coding DNA: TGTGCCAGCAGCCTCGAGGGACTAGAGCAGTTCTTC. Protein: CASSLEGLEQFF.

V and J are TRBV2 and TRBJ2-5; D uncertain. The CDR3 has 12 amino acids. Germline values: CDR1 SNHLY, CDR2 FYNNEI. The V end lost 4 bases, the J end lost 7 bases, and 10 bases lay between the germline ends. The CDR3 DNA reads TGTGCCAGCAGTGGATTAGAGAGGACCCAGTACTTC. It yields the protein CASSGLERTQYF.

The chain joins TRBV18 to TRBJ1-2; D unresolved. The CDR3 contains 11 residues. V dropped 4 bases and J dropped 6 bases, with 6 bases sitting between them. CDR1 and CDR2 from the germline V gene are KGHSH and LQKENI. The CDR3 region is CASSQGDGYTF. The CDR3 nucleotides read TGTGCCAGCTCACAGGGTGATGGCTACACCTTC.

This clone is a singleton in its sample. The chain joins TRBV30 to TRBJ1-4, with D perhaps matching TRBD1 (5 bases). This CDR3 region has 13 residues. Germline-derived CDR1 and CDR2 are GTSNPN and SVGIG (reference sequence). Written as DNA, the CDR3 is TGTGCTCTTTCAGGGAGGAATGGTGAAAAACTGTTTTTT. It specifies CALSGRNGEKLFF.

This clone was seen just once. The V and J genes are TRBV25-1 and TRBJ2-5, with D uncertain. V dropped 3 bases and J dropped 2 bases, with 13 bases sitting between them. Germline CDR1 and CDR2: MGHDK and SYGVNS. The CDR3 is made up of 15 amino acids. The CDR3 DNA sequence: TGTGCCAGCAGTGACAATCGCCAGATACAAGAGACCCAGTACTTC. It translates to CASSDNRQIQETQYF.

The table lists this clone with a count of one. The V and J genes are TRBV5-1 and TRBJ1-1, with D uncertain. The V gene's germline CDR1 is SGHRS and CDR2 YFSETQ. This CDR3 contains 15 residues. V was trimmed by 1 base and J by 5 bases, leaving 15 bases between them. The CDR3 protein is CASSLQSPRVTEAFF. DNA for the CDR3: TGCGCCAGCAGCTTGCAGTCTCCTCGGGTGACTGAAGCTTTCTTT.

This clone was recorded only once. This chain joins TRBV6-5 and TRBJ2-1, with a possible D match to TRBD2 (5 bases). Germline CDR1 MNHEY, CDR2 SVGAGI. V dropped 0 bases and J dropped 12 bases, with 21 bases sitting between them. CDR3 length: 16 amino acids. CDR3 DNA sequence: TGTGCCAGCAGTTACTCGAGTACGGGGAATCGGGGAAGGCAGTTCTTC. Translated: CASSYSSTGNRGRQFF.

The genes are TRBV18 and TRBJ1-4; the D is unclear. CDR1 is KGHSH and CDR2 is LQKENI in the germline V gene. The CDR3 is 14 amino acids. The ends were cut back, 4 bases at V and 2 bases at J, with 8 bases in the middle. CDR3 nucleotides: TGTGCCAGCTCACTGACACGGACTAATGAAAAACTGTTTTTT. This sequence encodes CASSLTRTNEKLFF. The variable domain in full, with the rest retrieved from reference TRBV18 and TRBJ1-4, is NAGVMQNPRHLVRRRGQEARLRCSPMKGHSHVYWYRQLPEEGLKFMVYLQKENIIDESGMPKERFSAEFPKEGPSILRIQQVVRGDSAAYFCASSLTRTNEKLFFGSGTQLSVL.

This clone was counted a single time. V usage is TRBV27 and J usage is TRBJ1-1; D possibly corresponds to TRBD1 (5 bases). The CDR3 runs to 15 residues. Trimming took off 2 bases at V and 0 bases at J, with 10 bases between the two ends. Germline V gene sequence: CDR1 MNHEY, CDR2 SMNVEV (reference sequence). The CDR3 DNA sequence: TGTGCCAGCAGTTTACGGCGGGGCTTGAACACTGAAGCTTTCTTT. Its translation is CASSLRRGLNTEAFF.

The genes are TRBV6-5 and TRBJ1-2; 7 bases align to TRBD1. V gave up 7 bases and J gave up 3 bases; unmatched junction bases: 8. The CDR3 runs to 14 residues. Germline lookup yields CDR1 MNHEY and CDR2 SVGAGI. In nucleotides, the CDR3 is TGTGCCAGCACCTGGGACAGAGAGTACTATGGCTACACCTTC. Its translation is CASTWDREYYGYTF.

V is TRBV5-4 and J is TRBJ2-7; no definite D call. Trimming removed 4 bases from V and 5 bases from J, with 16 bases in between. CDR1 and CDR2 (germline): SGHNT, YYREEE (reference sequence). The CDR3 spans 14 residues. This CDR3 reads CASSLDPLKNEQYF. The CDR3 DNA follows: TGTGCCAGCAGCCTAGACCCCCTGAAAAACGAGCAGTACTTC.

The chain links TRBV4-1 to TRBJ1-3; the match to TRBD1 covers 7 bases. Trimming removed 1 base from V and 2 bases from J; junction bases left unmatched: 2. The CDR3 has 15 amino acids. Germline CDR1 MGHRA, CDR2 YSYEKL. CDR3 residues: CASSQAGGTGNTIYF. CDR3 nucleotide sequence: TGCGCCAGCAGCCAAGCAGGGGGAACTGGAAACACCATATATTTT.

The rearrangement links TRBV19 to TRBJ2-2, with D uncertain. V was shortened by 2 bases and J by 8 bases, with 9 bases between the two germline ends. The V gene's germline CDR1 is LNHDA and CDR2 SQIVND (reference sequence). CDR3 size: 13 residues. This chain's CDR3 is CASSIRPSGELFF. CDR3 DNA: TGTGCCAGTAGTATAAGACCTTCTGGGGAGCTGTTTTTT.

This clone was detected only a few times. J is TRBJ2-2 and V is TRBV28; TRBD2 matches 14 bases. The CDR3 length is 16 residues. The V gene end was trimmed by 6 bases and the J gene end by 5 bases; junction bases not matched to a gene: 5. Per the germline V gene, CDR1 is MDHEN and CDR2 is SYDVKM. The CDR3 loop reads CASRGTSGSRTGELFF. The CDR3 nucleotides are TGTGCCAGCAGGGGGACTAGCGGGAGTCGAACCGGGGAGCTGTTTTTT.

V and J are TRBV27 and TRBJ2-7; perhaps TRBD2 as D (6 bases). V shed 4 bases and J shed 0 bases, with 10 bases lying between them. In germline, CDR1 is MNHEY, CDR2 SMNVEV (reference sequence). The CDR3 covers 14 residues. The CDR3 coding sequence is TGTGCCAGCAGTTACGACGGGAGCTCCTACGAGCAGTACTTC. This encodes CASSYDGSSYEQYF.

This chain uses TRBV11-1 with TRBJ2-3, with D uncertain. With 1 base removed from V and 2 bases from J, the gap between germline ends came to 10 bases. Germline values: CDR1 SGHAT, CDR2 FQDESV (reference sequence). The CDR3 extends over 15 amino acids. The CDR3 is CASSLVGINTDTQYF. The CDR3 DNA reads as TGTGCCAGCAGCTTAGTGGGGATTAACACAGATACGCAGTATTTT.

The genes are TRBV3-1 (or the pseudogene TRBV3-2) and TRBJ1-2; D is perhaps TRBD1 (6 bases). This CDR3 is 17 amino acids long. V was clipped by 3 bases and J by 8 bases, with 25 bases between them. Germline-derived CDR1 and CDR2 are LGHDT and YNNKEL (reference sequence). The CDR3 DNA reads as TGTGCCAGCAGCCAGGGAGGTCCCACATGGGGGGCAGTGGGCTACACCTTC. Its protein product is CASSQGGPTWGAVGYTF.

The chain combines TRBV5-4 with TRBJ1-1; D may be TRBD1 (5 bases). Per germline, CDR1 SGHNT and CDR2 YYREEE (reference sequence). This CDR3 has 16 amino acids. V shed 0 bases and J shed 5 bases, with 17 bases lying between them. The CDR3 DNA sequence: TGTGCCAGCAGCTTGGATCGACGGGGCGCGGGTACTGAAGCTTTCTTT. This encodes CASSLDRRGAGTEAFF.

The chain combines TRBV28 with TRBJ1-1; D not certain. Germline CDR1 is MDHEN and CDR2 is SYDVKM. CDR3 length: 15 amino acids. The V and J ends lost 1 base and 0 bases respectively, with 9 bases between them. The CDR3 DNA follows: TGTGCCAGCAGTTTATTGGCCAGGATGAACACTGAAGCTTTCTTT. As protein: CASSLLARMNTEAFF.

The chain is built from TRBV18 and TRBJ1-6, with a tentative D call TRBD1 (5 bases). The V and J ends lost 4 bases and 8 bases respectively, with 18 bases between them. CDR1 is KGHSH, CDR2 LQKENI, per germline. The CDR3 contains 16 residues. This CDR3 is CASSQTPGMEDSPLHF. The CDR3 DNA reads TGTGCCAGCTCACAGACACCAGGGATGGAGGATTCACCCCTCCACTTT.

This chain links TRBV7-9 with TRBJ1-2; perhaps TRBD1 as D (5 bases). The CDR3 spans 13 residues. Trimming removed 5 bases at V and 6 bases at J, with 13 bases between. The V gene's germline CDR1 is SEHNR and CDR2 FQNEAQ (reference sequence). The CDR3: CASSPTVANGYTF. The CDR3 DNA reads TGTGCCAGCAGCCCGACAGTAGCGAATGGCTACACCTTC.

This chain joins TRBV5-1 and TRBJ2-1; D is ambiguous. This CDR3 spans 12 amino acids. CDR1 and CDR2 (germline): SGHRS, YFSETQ. The V end was cut by 5 bases, the J end by 6 bases, with 9 bases between. For the CDR3, the DNA is TGCGCCAGCAGAAAGTGGGTCAATGAGCAGTTCTTC. It codes for CASRKWVNEQFF. The variable domain in full, completed from reference TRBV5-1 and TRBJ2-1, reads KAGVTQTPRYLIKTRGQQVTLSCSPISGHRSVSWYQQTPGQGLQFLFEYFSETQRNKGNFPGRFSGRQFSNSRSEMNVSTLELGDSALYLCASRKWVNEQFFGPGTRLTVL.

Points on this clone: Other DNA sequences from this sample encode an identical CDR3 as well. CDR3 protein: CASSFGGAEAFF. The CDR3 region has the DNA TGTGCCAGCAGTTTTGGGGGGGCGGAGGCTTTCTTT. J is TRBJ1-1 and V is TRBV12-3 or TRBV12-4; a weak D match, TRBD1 (6 bases). The germline V and J ends were trimmed by 3 bases and 11 bases, with 13 bases remaining between them. The CDR3 length is 12 residues.

This clone has just a few counts. The CDR3 loop is CASRRSLEAFF. CDR3 nucleotide sequence: TGTGCCAGTAGGAGGAGTCTCGAAGCTTTCTTT. The chain employs TRBV19 and TRBJ1-1; D is ambiguous. The germline V gene encodes CDR1 LNHDA and CDR2 SQIVND (reference sequence). Trimming cost V 6 bases and J 8 bases, with 10 bases left between them. The CDR3 runs to 11 residues.